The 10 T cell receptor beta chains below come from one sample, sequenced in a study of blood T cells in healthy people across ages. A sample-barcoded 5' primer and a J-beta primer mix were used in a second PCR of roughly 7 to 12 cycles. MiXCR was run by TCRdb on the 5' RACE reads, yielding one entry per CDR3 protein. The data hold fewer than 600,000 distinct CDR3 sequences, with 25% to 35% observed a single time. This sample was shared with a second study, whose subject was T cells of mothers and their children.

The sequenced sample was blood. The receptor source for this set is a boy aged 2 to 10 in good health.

The chain's CDR3 is CASGRRTGLGEYNEQFF. CDR3 sequence (DNA): TGTGCCAGCGGGAGAAGGACTGGACTAGGGGAATACAATGAGCAGTTCTTC. The chain uses TRBV6-2 or TRBV6-3 and TRBJ2-1; 7 bases line up with TRBD2. With V trimmed by 8 bases and J by 4 bases, 17 bases remained unmatched. Germline V gene lookup returns CDR1 MNHEY and CDR2 SVGEGT. This CDR3 contains 17 residues.

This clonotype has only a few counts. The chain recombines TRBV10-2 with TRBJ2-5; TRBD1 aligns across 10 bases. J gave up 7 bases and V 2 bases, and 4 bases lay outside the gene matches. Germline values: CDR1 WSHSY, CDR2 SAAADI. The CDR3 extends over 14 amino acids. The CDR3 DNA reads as TGCGCCAGCAGTGAGGGGACAGGGGTTGGGACCCAGTACTTC. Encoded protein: CASSEGTGVGTQYF.

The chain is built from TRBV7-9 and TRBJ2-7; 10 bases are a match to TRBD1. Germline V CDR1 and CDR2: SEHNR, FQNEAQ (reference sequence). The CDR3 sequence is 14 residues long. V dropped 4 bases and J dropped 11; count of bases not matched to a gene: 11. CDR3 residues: CASSSGTGVPIKYF. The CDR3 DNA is TGTGCCAGCAGCTCCGGGACAGGGGTCCCCATTAAGTACTTC.

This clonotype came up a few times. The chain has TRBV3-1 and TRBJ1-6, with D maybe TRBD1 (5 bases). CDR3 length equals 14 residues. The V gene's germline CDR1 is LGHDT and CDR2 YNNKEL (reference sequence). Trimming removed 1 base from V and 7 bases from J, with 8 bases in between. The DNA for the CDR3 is TGTGCCAGCAGCCAAGTTGGGGGGAATTCACCCCTCCACTTT. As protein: CASSQVGGNSPLHF.

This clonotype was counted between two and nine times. The CDR3: CASSQWTSVSYNEQFF. Here the CDR3 DNA reads TGTGCCAGCAGCCAATGGACTAGCGTTTCCTACAATGAGCAGTTCTTC. The gene calls are TRBV14 and TRBJ2-1, with 9 bases identical to TRBD2. The CDR3 loop spans 16 amino acids. With 2 bases clipped from V and 1 base from J, the junction kept 3 bases outside the gene matches. Germline assignment: CDR1 SGHDN and CDR2 FVKESK.

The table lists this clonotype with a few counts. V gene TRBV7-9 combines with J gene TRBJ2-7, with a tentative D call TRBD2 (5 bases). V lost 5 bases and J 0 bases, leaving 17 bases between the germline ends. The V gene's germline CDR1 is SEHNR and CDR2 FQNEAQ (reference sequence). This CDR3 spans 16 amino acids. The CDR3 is CASSHSEGMGSYEQYF. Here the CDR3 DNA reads TGTGCCAGCAGCCATTCCGAGGGAATGGGCTCCTACGAGCAGTACTTC.

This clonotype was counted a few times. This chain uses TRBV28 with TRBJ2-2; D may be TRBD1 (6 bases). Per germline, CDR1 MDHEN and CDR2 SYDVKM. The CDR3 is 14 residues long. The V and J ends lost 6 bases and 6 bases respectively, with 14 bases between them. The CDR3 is CASRNTGSAGELFF. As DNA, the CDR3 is TGTGCCAGCAGGAATACAGGGAGCGCCGGGGAGCTGTTTTTT.

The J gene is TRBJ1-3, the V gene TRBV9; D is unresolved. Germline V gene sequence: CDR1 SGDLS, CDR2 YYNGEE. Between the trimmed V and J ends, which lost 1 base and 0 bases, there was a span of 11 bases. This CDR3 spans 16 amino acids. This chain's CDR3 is CASSVTMGPSGNTIYF. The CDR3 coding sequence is TGTGCCAGCAGCGTAACAATGGGCCCCTCTGGAAACACCATATATTTT.

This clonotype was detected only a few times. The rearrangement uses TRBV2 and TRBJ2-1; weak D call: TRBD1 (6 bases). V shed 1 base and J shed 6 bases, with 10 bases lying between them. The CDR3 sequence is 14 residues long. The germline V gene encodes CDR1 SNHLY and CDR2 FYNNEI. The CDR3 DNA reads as TGTGCCAGCAGTGAAGAGGTACAGGGCAATGAGCAGTTCTTC. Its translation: CASSEEVQGNEQFF.

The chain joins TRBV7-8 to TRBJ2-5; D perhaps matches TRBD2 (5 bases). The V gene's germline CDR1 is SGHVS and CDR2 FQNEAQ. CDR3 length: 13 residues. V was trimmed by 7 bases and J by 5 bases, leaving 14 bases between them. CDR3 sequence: CASTVRQRETQYF. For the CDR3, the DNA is TGTGCCAGCACGGTGAGGCAGCGGGAGACCCAGTACTTC.